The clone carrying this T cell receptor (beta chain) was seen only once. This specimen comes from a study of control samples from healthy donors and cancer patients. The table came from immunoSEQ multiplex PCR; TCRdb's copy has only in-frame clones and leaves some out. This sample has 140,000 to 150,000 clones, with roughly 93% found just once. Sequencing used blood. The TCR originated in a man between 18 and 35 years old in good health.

The CDR3 DNA reads TGTGCCAGCATGGTTGGAGACTCTAGCACAGATACGCAGTATTTT. This encodes CASMVGDSSTDTQYF. V usage is TRBV28 and J usage is TRBJ2-3, with D unresolved. V lost 7 bases and J 0 bases, leaving 14 bases between the germline ends. Germline CDR1 is MDHEN and CDR2 is SYDVKM. CDR3 length: 15 amino acids.